These 24 T cell receptor beta chains were sequenced from one sample in a study of regulatory T cells in long-lasting Graves disease (dated by TCRdb to the early 2020s). The time point tag for this specimen amounts to: newly diagnosed GD, antithyroid drugs for less than 3 months. For both TCR sequencing and RNA sequencing, RNA was extracted from PBMCs in TRIzol. Libraries were constructed by multiplex PCR. TCRdb records Illumina HiSeq 4000 as the sequencer. iRepertoire HTBI primers and Arm-PCR amplification of CDR3 regions were used to construct TCR beta libraries. TCRdb redid the processing of the public reads, applying fastp at Q25 and MiXCR, and retained in-frame beta chains. One record per CDR3 amino acid sequence lists the most common genes and DNA. This sample holds about 400,000 distinct CDR3 sequences; over 12% were observed only once. Together, the top ten hold approximately 7.8% of the sample.

This same sample was also part of a study on T cells in Graves' hyperthyroidism and ophthalmopathy.

Specimen: peripheral blood mononuclear cells (PBMCs), collected at new diagnosis, from a patient treated with antithyroid drugs. These receptors came from a woman between 40 and 50 years old with Graves disease. Donor details come from another sample of the same person, matched by shared clones.

This clonotype has more than one count but fewer than ten. This may be a read error, as it is one base from a much larger clone. The gene calls are TRBV6-5 and TRBJ1-5; D gene unclear. Germline V gives CDR1 MNHEY, CDR2 SVGAGI. The CDR3 has 13 amino acids. Trimming took off 2 bases at V and 0 bases at J, with 2 bases between the two ends. The CDR3 bases are TGTGCCAGCAGTTACAATAGCAATCAGCCCCAGCATTTT. Translated, it gives CASSYNSNQPQHF.

Worth noting for this clonotype: A far larger clone lies a single base away; this is likely a read error. The chain uses TRBV7-2 and TRBJ2-3; D not certain. This CDR3 is built from 12 residues. In germline, CDR1 is SGHTA, CDR2 FQGNSA. As DNA, the CDR3 is TGTGCCAGCACCCCGAGCACAGATGCGCAGTATTTT. It codes for CASTPSTDAQYF.

This clonotype was counted once. A single base separates this from a much larger clone, so it may be a read error. This sequence joins TRBV6-5 and TRBJ1-1, with D perhaps TRBD1 (6 bases). This CDR3 is 18 amino acids long. CDR1 is MNHEY, CDR2 SVGAGI, per germline. CDR3 loop: CAGSSQGLGGKRNTEAFF. For the CDR3, the DNA is TGTGCCGGCAGTTCCCAGGGGCTCGGGGGGAAGAGGAACACTGAAGCTTTCTTT.

This clonotype was seen ten or more times. The rearrangement joins TRBV11-3 to TRBJ2-2; a weak D match, TRBD2 (6 bases). The V end was cut by 7 bases, the J end by 0 bases, with 18 bases between. This CDR3 has 17 amino acids. Germline CDR1 is SGHNT and CDR2 is YENEEA. The CDR3 sequence is CASTPRLGLANTGELFF. The CDR3 bases are TGTGCCAGCACCCCCCGGTTGGGACTCGCGAACACCGGGGAGCTGTTTTTT.

Only a few counts were recorded for this clonotype. V gene TRBV6-4 combines with J gene TRBJ2-2, with a possible D match to TRBD2 (5 bases). The CDR3 contains 15 residues. Germline V gene data show CDR1 as MRHNA and CDR2 as SNTAGT. The V end was cut by 7 bases, the J end by 5 bases, with 17 bases between. CDR3 amino acids: CASKRTEVWTGELFF. CDR3 nucleotide sequence: TGTGCCAGCAAGAGGACGGAGGTCTGGACCGGGGAGCTGTTTTTT.

This clonotype showed up just a few times. The CDR3 sequence: CSAKREGMGGEQFF. CDR3 nucleotide sequence: TGCAGTGCCAAACGGGAGGGAATGGGTGGTGAGCAGTTCTTC. The chain is built from TRBV20-1 and TRBJ2-1, with 8 nucleotides matching TRBD2. The CDR3 runs 14 residues. Germline CDR1 reads DFQATT; CDR2 reads SNEGSKA (reference sequence). Trimming cost V 6 bases and J 9 bases; bases outside gene matches: 13.

In this sample, this clonotype turned up many times. V usage is TRBV18 and J usage is TRBJ2-2, with D perhaps matching TRBD1 (6 bases). The ends were cut back, 8 bases at V and 0 bases at J, with 10 bases in the middle. Germline V gene lookup returns CDR1 KGHSH and CDR2 LQKENI. The CDR3 is 14 amino acids. The CDR3 region has the DNA TGTGCCAGCCGGGGACAAGCGAACACCGGGGAGCTGTTTTTT. Amino acids: CASRGQANTGELFF.

The rearrangement joins TRBV19 to TRBJ2-1; TRBD1 aligns across 11 bases. Germline CDR1 and CDR2: LNHDA and SQIVND (reference sequence). J was trimmed by 1 base and V by 7 bases; bases with no gene match: 6. This CDR3 spans 16 amino acids. The CDR3 sequence: CASISGQGASYNEQFF. As DNA, the CDR3 is TGTGCCAGTATCTCAGGACAGGGGGCTTCCTACAATGAGCAGTTCTTC.

This chain joins TRBV27 and TRBJ2-3, with TRBD2 matching 11 bases. The CDR3 has 17 amino acids. CDR1 MNHEY and CDR2 SMNVEV come from the germline V gene (reference sequence). The ends lost 5 bases at V and 1 base at J; junction bases unmatched: 8. CDR3 in amino acids: CASSPPSGRSGTDTQYF. The DNA for the CDR3 is TGTGCCAGCAGTCCGCCTAGCGGGAGGAGTGGCACAGATACGCAGTATTTT.

This clonotype showed up many times. The chain carries TRBV7-9 and TRBJ1-4; no clear D gene. The germline gives CDR1 SEHNR, CDR2 FQNEAQ (reference sequence). The CDR3 loop spans 15 amino acids. Trimming stripped 7 bases from V and 6 bases from J, with 18 bases between. The CDR3 region is CASIPSGGLDEKLFF. For the CDR3, the DNA is TGTGCCAGCATCCCGTCCGGCGGTTTAGATGAAAAACTGTTTTTT.

Many counts were recorded for this clonotype. The rearrangement links TRBV6-9 to TRBJ2-1; TRBD1 agrees at 8 bases. This CDR3 is built from 15 residues. The germline V gene encodes CDR1 MNHGY and CDR2 SVAAGI. V gave up 3 bases and J gave up 3 bases; unmatched junction bases: 4. The CDR3 loop is CASSYLGQGYNEQFF. The DNA of the CDR3 is TGTGCCAGCAGTTACCTCGGACAGGGCTACAATGAGCAGTTCTTC.

This clonotype was detected many times. The rearrangement joins TRBV9 to TRBJ2-7; D not resolved. The CDR3 has 13 amino acids. V lost 0 bases to trimming and J lost 2 bases, with 6 bases between them. Germline lookup yields CDR1 SGDLS and CDR2 YYNGEE. In DNA form, the CDR3 reads TGTGCCAGCAGCGTAGACCCAACCTACGAGCAGTACTTC. Translated: CASSVDPTYEQYF.

The chain links TRBV6-2 or TRBV6-3 to TRBJ2-3; 7 positions agree with TRBD2. Germline values: CDR1 MNHEY, CDR2 SVGEGT. The length of the CDR3 is 13 residues. The junction had 4 bases not matched to a gene; V was cut back by 8 bases and J by 2 bases. CDR3 protein: CASRSGNTDTQYF. The CDR3 bases are TGTGCCAGCCGAAGCGGGAACACAGATACGCAGTATTTT.

Note on this clonotype: This may come from a read error, since a much larger clone is one base off. This chain links TRBV6-1 with TRBJ2-5; 8 nucleotides align to TRBD2. The CDR3 consists of 14 residues. CDR1 and CDR2 from the germline V gene are MNHNS and SASEGT. The CDR3 sequence is CASSEPGREEIQYF. The CDR3 DNA reads TGTGCCAGCAGTGAACCGGGGCGGGAGGAGATCCAGTACTTC.

This clonotype was observed many times. This chain joins TRBV6-1 and TRBJ2-1; maybe TRBD1 (5 bases). The CDR3 sequence is 14 residues long. V lost 5 bases and J 16 bases, leaving 24 bases between the germline ends. The germline V gene has CDR1 MNHNS and CDR2 SASEGT. CDR3 loop: CASSPFLIQDRPFF. DNA of the CDR3: TGTGCCAGCAGTCCCTTCCTGATACAGGACCGACCATTCTTC.

This clonotype occurred many times. V is TRBV6-1 and J is TRBJ1-6; TRBD1 aligns across 12 bases. This CDR3 spans 18 amino acids. Germline V gene data show CDR1 as MNHNS and CDR2 as SASEGT. The V gene end was trimmed by 3 bases and the J gene end by 1 base; junction bases not matched to a gene: 4. CDR3 amino acids: CASSDGTGGMSYNSPLHF. The DNA for the CDR3 is TGTGCCAGCAGTGACGGGACAGGGGGCATGTCCTATAATTCACCCCTCCACTTT.

This clonotype was seen ten or more times. J is TRBJ1-1 and V is TRBV28, with TRBD1 as a possible D gene (5 bases). This CDR3 region has 12 residues. CDR1 and CDR2 from the germline V gene are MDHEN and SYDVKM. V was trimmed by 6 bases and J by 6 bases, leaving 11 bases between them. The CDR3 protein is CASSLSRAEAFF. The CDR3 DNA follows: TGTGCCAGCAGCCTAAGCAGGGCTGAAGCTTTCTTT.

This clonotype was picked up many times. This chain uses TRBV10-3 with TRBJ2-1; D perhaps matches TRBD2 (5 bases). CDR3 length: 13 residues. The germline CDR1 and CDR2 sequences are ENHRY and SYGVKD. The germline V and J ends were trimmed by 5 bases and 3 bases, with 8 bases remaining between them. CDR3 nucleotide sequence: TGTGCCATCAGTAATGACTACTACAATGAGCAGTTCTTC. Its protein product is CAISNDYYNEQFF.

CDR3 DNA sequence: TGTGCTAGTGGTTTCACTGAAGCTTTCTTT. Translated: CASGFTEAFF. V usage is TRBV12-5 and J usage is TRBJ1-1; D gene unclear. V lost 3 bases and J 4 bases, leaving 0 bases between the germline ends. Germline V gene lookup returns CDR1 LGHNT and CDR2 FRNRAP. CDR3 length: 10 amino acids.

In its sample, this clonotype was seen many times. This chain links TRBV19 with TRBJ2-7; maybe TRBD1 (5 bases). CDR3 size: 14 residues. The germline V gene has CDR1 LNHDA and CDR2 SQIVND (reference sequence). The V gene lost 4 bases and the J gene lost 0 bases, with 10 bases spanning the gap. CDR3 sequence (DNA): TGTGCCAGTAGTACGCAGGGAAGCTCCTACGAGCAGTACTTC. Protein: CASSTQGSSYEQYF.

This clonotype was counted ten times or more. The V and J genes are TRBV7-9 and TRBJ2-1; 7 bases match TRBD1. There are 15 residues in the CDR3. The J segment lost 4 bases and the V segment lost 5 bases, leaving 8 bases of the junction unmatched. The germline CDR1 and CDR2 sequences are SEHNR and FQNEAQ (reference sequence). The CDR3 nucleotides read TGTGCCAGCAGCCACGTACAGGGGATTTACAATGAGCAGTTCTTC. As protein: CASSHVQGIYNEQFF.

The table lists this clonotype with a few counts. The rearrangement uses TRBV7-9 and TRBJ2-3; D is unresolved. Germline assignment: CDR1 SEHNR and CDR2 FQNEAQ (reference sequence). This CDR3 region has 17 residues. Trimming cost V 3 bases and J 2 bases, with 18 bases left between them. The CDR3 DNA sequence: TGTGCCAGCAGCTTTGGTTTGGTCGCGACAAACACAGATACGCAGTATTTT. This gives the protein CASSFGLVATNTDTQYF.

In its sample, this clonotype was seen many times. The rearrangement joins TRBV2 to TRBJ2-7; TRBD2 might be the D (5 bases). The CDR3 is 11 amino acids. V gave up 6 bases and J gave up 3 bases, with 6 bases separating them. Germline V gene data show CDR1 as SNHLY and CDR2 as FYNNEI. The CDR3 sequence is CASREVYEQYF. The CDR3 nucleotides read TGTGCCAGCAGGGAGGTCTACGAGCAGTACTTC.

This clonotype was observed at least ten times. A junction end diverges from the germline sequence, so it may reflect a read error. V is TRBV7-2 and J is TRBJ2-7; maybe TRBD2 (6 bases). The CDR3 has 14 amino acids. Germline V gene lookup returns CDR1 SGHTA and CDR2 FQGNSA. Written as DNA, the CDR3 is TGCGCCAGCAGCTCCGTTAGCGGATGGGGCGAGCAGTACTTC. This sequence encodes CASSSVSGWGEQYF.